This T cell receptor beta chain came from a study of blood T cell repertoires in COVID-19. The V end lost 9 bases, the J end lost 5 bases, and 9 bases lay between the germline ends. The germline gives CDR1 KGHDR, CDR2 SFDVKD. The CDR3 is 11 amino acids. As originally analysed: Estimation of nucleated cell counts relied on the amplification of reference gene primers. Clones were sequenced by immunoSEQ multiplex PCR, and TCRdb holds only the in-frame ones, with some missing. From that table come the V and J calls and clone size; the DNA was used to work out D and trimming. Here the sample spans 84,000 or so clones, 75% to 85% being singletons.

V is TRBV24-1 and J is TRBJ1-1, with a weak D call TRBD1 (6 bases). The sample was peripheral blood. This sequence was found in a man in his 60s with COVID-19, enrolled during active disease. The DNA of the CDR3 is TGTGCCACCCACAGGGTAACTGAAGCTTTCTTT. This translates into CATHRVTEAFF.